These 10 T cell receptor beta chains originate from one sample sequenced in a study of blood T cell repertoires in COVID-19. Clones were read by immunoSEQ multiplex PCR, and TCRdb kept only the in-frame ones, dropping some. The sample yields about 55,000 clones, roughly 83% seen once. The material sequenced was peripheral blood. These TCRs come from a woman older than 75 with acute or convalescent COVID-19.

The V and J genes are TRBV6-1 and TRBJ1-5; D gene unclear. The V end was cut by 1 base, the J end by 4 bases, with 8 bases between. There are 14 residues in the CDR3. Germline CDR1 and CDR2: MNHNS and SASEGT. The CDR3: CASSEGSLNQPQHF. CDR3 sequence (DNA): TGTGCCAGCAGTGAAGGAAGCTTAAATCAGCCCCAGCATTTT.

The chain is built from TRBV18 and TRBJ2-1, with 14 bases that match TRBD2. The germline gives CDR1 KGHSH, CDR2 LQKENI. CDR3 size: 15 residues. Trimming took 5 bases from V and 10 from J; bases not matched to a gene: 7. CDR3 sequence reads: CASSEGLAGVAEQFF. The CDR3 DNA follows: TGTGCCAGCTCAGAGGGACTAGCGGGAGTTGCAGAGCAGTTCTTC.

The chain employs TRBV5-4 and TRBJ2-7; 9 bases are shared with TRBD1. CDR1 and CDR2 from the germline V gene are SGHNT and YYREEE (reference sequence). J lost 5 bases, V lost 3 bases, and 9 bases had no gene match. The CDR3 covers 15 residues. CDR3 sequence (DNA): TGTGCCAGCAGCTATCCCGGACAGGGGAGGAACGAGCAGTACTTC. Protein product: CASSYPGQGRNEQYF.

The CDR3 nucleotides read TGTGCCTGGAGTTCGGATAATTCACCCCTCCACTTT. Amino acids: CAWSSDNSPLHF. This chain uses TRBV30 with TRBJ1-6, with no clear D. The CDR3 is made up of 12 amino acids. The V gene's germline CDR1 is GTSNPN and CDR2 SVGIG (reference sequence). Trimming took 2 bases from V and 5 from J, leaving 4 bases between them.

This chain links TRBV6-2 or TRBV6-3 with TRBJ1-1; D is ambiguous. The germline V and J ends were trimmed by 2 bases and 6 bases, with 7 bases remaining between them. Germline-derived CDR1 and CDR2 are MNHEY and SVGEGT. CDR3 length: 12 amino acids. For the CDR3, the DNA is TGTGCCAGCAGTTACGGAGACTCTGAAGCTTTCTTT. It is translated as CASSYGDSEAFF.

This sequence joins TRBV7-9 and TRBJ2-2; D is undetermined. CDR1 is SEHNR and CDR2 is FQNEAQ in the germline V gene (reference sequence). V lost 2 bases and J 2 bases, leaving 9 bases between the germline ends. CDR3 length: 15 amino acids. The CDR3 region is CASSLIELNTGELFF. The CDR3 nucleotides are TGTGCCAGCAGCTTAATTGAGTTAAACACCGGGGAGCTGTTTTTT. The full variable domain, with the rest looked up from reference TRBV7-9 and TRBJ2-2, is DTGVSQNPRHKITKRGQNVTFRCDPISEHNRLYWYRQTLGQGPEFLTYFQNEAQLEKSRLLSDRFSAERPKGSFSTLEIQRTEQGDSAMYLCASSLIELNTGELFFGEGSRLTVL.

CDR3 DNA sequence: TGTGCCAGCAGTTTCCCGACAGGGGGAGGCTATGGCTACACCTTC. Its translation is CASSFPTGGGYGYTF. The gene calls are TRBV28 and TRBJ1-2; 9 nucleotides match TRBD1. V lost 3 bases to trimming and J lost 4 bases; unmatched junction nucleotides: 6. Germline assignment: CDR1 MDHEN and CDR2 SYDVKM. The CDR3 is made up of 15 amino acids.

The genes are TRBV4-1 and TRBJ2-2, with D perhaps matching TRBD2 (6 bases). Germline CDR1 MGHRA, CDR2 YSYEKL. V shed 5 bases and J shed 6 bases, with 13 bases lying between them. The CDR3 has 14 residues. The CDR3 here is CASSTQPGAGELFF. CDR3 in DNA: TGCGCCAGCAGCACCCAACCGGGGGCCGGGGAGCTGTTTTTT.

V is TRBV7-3 and J is TRBJ2-6; D perhaps matches TRBD2 (5 bases). The germline gives CDR1 SGHTA, CDR2 FQGTGA. This CDR3 is 16 amino acids long. Trimming shortened V by 5 bases and J by 4 bases, and 15 bases separated the two germline ends. CDR3 in DNA: TGTGCCAGCAGCCAAAATGGAGGAGGCGGGGCCAACGTCCTGACTTTC. It codes for CASSQNGGGGANVLTF.

CDR3 in DNA: TGTGCCAGCTCACCATACGGGAGAAGCCATGAGCAGTTCTTC. This sequence encodes CASSPYGRSHEQFF. The V gene is TRBV18, the J gene TRBJ2-1; possibly TRBD2 for D (6 bases). The CDR3 totals 14 residues. Trimming took 2 bases from V and 8 from J, leaving 13 bases between them. Germline lookup yields CDR1 KGHSH and CDR2 LQKENI.